The 29 T cell receptor beta chains listed next were all sequenced from one sample in a study of cytomegalovirus exposure and HLA in healthy donors. Assay used: immunoSEQ multiplex PCR; TCRdb lists only in-frame clones, some missing. This sample has under 350,000 clones, with 65% to 90% found just once. Sequences were obtained from PBMCs. The receptors were gathered from a woman between 18 and 29 years old in good health and CMV-seronegative.

This chain connects TRBV12-2 to TRBJ2-1; the D call of TRBD2 is as the table states it, not checked on the DNA. TRBV12-2 is given as a pseudogene. The CDR3 spans 16 residues. The CDR3 region is CASRPGTSGSYNEQFF. CDR3 nucleotide sequence: TGTGCAAGTCGCCCCGGGACTAGCGGGAGTTACAATGAGCAGTTCTTC.

The V call is TRBV4-1, the J call TRBJ1-2; the match to TRBD1 covers 8 bases. This CDR3 region has 16 residues. Trimming cost V 3 bases and J 4 bases; bases outside gene matches: 10. Germline V gene lookup returns CDR1 MGHRA and CDR2 YSYEKL. The CDR3 coding sequence is TGCGCCAGCAGCCATGGTAAAGGTACAGGGGGCTATGGCTACACCTTC. It is translated as CASSHGKGTGGYGYTF.

The chain's CDR3 is CSVPIDRRNTEAFF. Here the CDR3 DNA reads TGCAGCGTTCCCATCGACAGAAGGAACACTGAAGCTTTCTTT. V and J are TRBV29-1 and TRBJ1-1; D might be TRBD1 (5 bases). Germline V gives CDR1 SQVTM, CDR2 ANQGSEA. The CDR3 is 14 amino acids. The V gene lost 5 bases and the J gene lost 1 base, with 14 bases spanning the gap.

V usage is TRBV11-2 and J usage is TRBJ1-4; D gene unclear. Trimming cost V 4 bases and J 7 bases, with 16 bases left between them. This CDR3 contains 15 residues. Germline values: CDR1 SGHAT, CDR2 FQNNGV. The CDR3 protein is CASSSRSRAGEKLFF. In nucleotides, the CDR3 is TGTGCCAGCAGCTCCCGCTCGAGGGCAGGTGAAAAACTGTTTTTT.

This rearrangement joins TRBV7-2 to TRBJ2-6; possible D gene TRBD2, 6 bases. Per the germline V gene, CDR1 is SGHTA and CDR2 is FQGNSA. Trimming took off 5 bases at V and 0 bases at J, with 11 bases between the two ends. The CDR3 has 16 residues. CDR3 sequence (DNA): TGTGCCAGCAGCCCCCAGGGACTCTCTGGGGCCAACGTCCTGACTTTC. This sequence encodes CASSPQGLSGANVLTF.

The V gene is TRBV6-4, the J gene TRBJ2-3, with D possibly being TRBD1 (6 bases). Per germline, CDR1 MRHNA and CDR2 SNTAGT. V lost 0 bases and J lost 2, with 9 bases in between. The CDR3 is 15 amino acids. In DNA form, the CDR3 reads TGTGCCAGCAGTGACTCGAGGGACACCACAGATACGCAGTATTTT. It codes for CASSDSRDTTDTQYF.

This sequence joins TRBV5-4 and TRBJ2-3, with D possibly matching TRBD2 (6 bases). V was pared by 1 base and J by 0 bases, with 9 bases between. Germline V gene lookup returns CDR1 SGHNT and CDR2 YYREEE (reference sequence). The CDR3 extends over 15 amino acids. In nucleotides, the CDR3 is TGTGCCAGCAGCTTGAAACTAGCTAGCACAGATACGCAGTATTTT. Amino acids: CASSLKLASTDTQYF.

The V gene is TRBV7-6, the J gene TRBJ2-7, with 9 bases matching TRBD2. V trimming: 5 bases; J trimming: 6 bases; junction bases outside the gene matches: 14. This CDR3 has 16 amino acids. CDR1 and CDR2 from the germline V gene are SGHVS and FNYEAQ. CDR3 region: CASSRSTSGALSEQYF. The CDR3 DNA follows: TGTGCCAGCAGCCGATCGACTAGCGGTGCTCTCTCCGAGCAGTACTTC.

The chain links TRBV4-1 to TRBJ1-2, with D unresolved. CDR1 MGHRA and CDR2 YSYEKL come from the germline V gene. The V end was cut by 4 bases, the J end by 5 bases, with 14 bases between. The CDR3 sequence is 14 residues long. The CDR3 DNA reads as TGCGCCAGCAGCCCGTACGAGGGTACGTATGGCTACACCTTC. Its protein product is CASSPYEGTYGYTF.

This chain uses TRBV5-4 with TRBJ2-7; D unclear. Trimming cost V 0 bases and J 0 bases, with 13 bases left between them. The V gene's germline CDR1 is SGHNT and CDR2 YYREEE (reference sequence). The CDR3 is made up of 16 amino acids. This CDR3 reads CASSLALGGFSYEQYF. The DNA of the CDR3 is TGTGCCAGCAGCTTGGCCCTTGGCGGTTTCTCCTACGAGCAGTACTTC.

This rearrangement joins TRBV30 to TRBJ2-7; D possibly corresponds to TRBD1 (7 bases). The CDR3 has 14 amino acids. V shed 2 bases and J shed 4 bases, with 15 bases lying between them. Germline CDR1 GTSNPN, CDR2 SVGIG (reference sequence). As DNA, the CDR3 is TGTGCCTGGAGTCCCCCGGCAGGGGGGTACGAGCAGTACTTC. Its translation: CAWSPPAGGYEQYF.

The chain employs TRBV18 and TRBJ2-3, with 7 bases lining up with TRBD2. CDR3 size: 15 residues. With V trimmed by 3 bases and J by 1 base, 4 bases remained unmatched. Germline V gene data show CDR1 as KGHSH and CDR2 as LQKENI. The CDR3 DNA reads TGTGCCAGCTCACCCAGCGGGGAGGGCACAGATACGCAGTATTTT. The encoded protein is CASSPSGEGTDTQYF.

J is TRBJ2-5 and V is TRBV6-5; a possible D gene is TRBD1 (5 bases). The CDR3 is made up of 15 amino acids. Trimming removed 0 bases from V and 7 bases from J, with 15 bases in between. CDR1 and CDR2 from the germline V gene are MNHEY and SVGAGI. The CDR3 bases are TGTGCCAGCAGTTACTCGGGGCAGGACCCGTTGACCCAGTACTTC. Its translation: CASSYSGQDPLTQYF.

The rearrangement links TRBV29-1 to TRBJ2-7; 7 nucleotides match TRBD1. The CDR3 totals 14 residues. Looked up from germline, CDR1 is SQVTM and CDR2 is ANQGSEA. Losses at the gene ends were 7 bases for V and 6 bases for J; bases not matched to a gene: 15. CDR3 bases: TGCAGCGCACAACAAACAGGGGTATTGGGCGAGCAGTACTTC. Its translation: CSAQQTGVLGEQYF.

This clone was seen a single time. This chain joins TRBV2 and TRBJ1-4; 7 bases fit TRBD1. V was pared by 7 bases and J by 5 bases, with 10 bases of the junction left unmatched. CDR3 size: 15 residues. Germline CDR1 and CDR2: SNHLY and FYNNEI. DNA of the CDR3: TGTGCCAGCAAAGCTCAGGACAGGATAAATGAAAAACTGTTTTTT. Protein product: CASKAQDRINEKLFF.

The genes are TRBV5-6 and TRBJ2-5; D is perhaps TRBD1 (6 bases). CDR1 is SGHDT and CDR2 is YYEEEE in the germline V gene. The CDR3 consists of 16 residues. V was cut by 4 bases and J by 2 bases, with 18 bases left in between. CDR3 residues: CASSPGTRRNQETQYF. CDR3 DNA sequence: TGTGCCAGCAGCCCGGGGACAAGGCGAAATCAAGAGACCCAGTACTTC.

V is TRBV30 and J is TRBJ2-7; the match to TRBD1 covers 7 bases. V trimming: 2 bases; J trimming: 7 bases; junction bases outside the gene matches: 5. In germline, CDR1 is GTSNPN, CDR2 SVGIG (reference sequence). This CDR3 spans 12 amino acids. The CDR3 DNA sequence: TGTGCCTGGAGTAGACAGGGTGAAGAGCAGTACTTC. It yields the protein CAWSRQGEEQYF.

The J gene is TRBJ2-2, the V gene TRBV11-3, with D uncertain. Germline V gene lookup returns CDR1 SGHNT and CDR2 YENEEA. There are 17 residues in the CDR3. V lost 0 bases and J 4 bases, leaving 15 bases between the germline ends. CDR3 in DNA: TGTGCCAGCAGCTTAGAAAGTGGGCCTCCGCCCACCGGGGAGCTGTTTTTT. Translation gives CASSLESGPPPTGELFF.

V and J are TRBV5-6 and TRBJ2-2; the D gene is possibly TRBD1 (5 bases). The V end was cut by 3 bases, the J end by 5 bases, with 23 bases between. CDR1 is SGHDT, CDR2 YYEEEE, per germline. The CDR3 sequence is 18 residues long. DNA of the CDR3: TGTGCCAGCAGCTGGTGGGGCCTAGGTGTTTCTTCGACCGGGGAGCTGTTTTTT. As protein: CASSWWGLGVSSTGELFF.

The chain has TRBV18 and TRBJ1-2; TRBD1 aligns across 8 bases. Unmatched junction bases numbered 7, after V lost 4 bases and J lost 6 bases. The CDR3 length is 14 residues. CDR1 KGHSH and CDR2 LQKENI come from the germline V gene. The CDR3 spells CASSQTTGVDGYTF. The CDR3 bases are TGTGCCAGCTCACAAACGACAGGGGTGGATGGCTACACCTTC. Full variable domain (outside the CDR3, taken from reference TRBV18 and TRBJ1-2): NAGVMQNPRHLVRRRGQEARLRCSPMKGHSHVYWYRQLPEEGLKFMVYLQKENIIDESGMPKERFSAEFPKEGPSILRIQQVVRGDSAAYFCASSQTTGVDGYTFGSGTRLTVV.

This clone showed up just once. This rearrangement joins TRBV10-3 to TRBJ2-3, with a tentative D call TRBD1 (6 bases). Trimming removed 2 bases at V and 0 bases at J, with 12 bases between. The CDR3 contains 16 residues. CDR1 is ENHRY, CDR2 SYGVKD, per germline. The CDR3: CAISEDPGTSTDTQYF. The CDR3 nucleotides read TGTGCCATCAGTGAGGACCCAGGGACAAGCACAGATACGCAGTATTTT.

V is TRBV9 and J is TRBJ1-2; D is perhaps TRBD1 (5 bases). The CDR3 totals 18 residues. The V gene's germline CDR1 is SGDLS and CDR2 YYNGEE. V lost 4 bases and J 4 bases, leaving 26 bases between the germline ends. The chain's CDR3 is CASSPGPVGPNTFYGYTF. CDR3 DNA sequence: TGTGCCAGCAGCCCAGGGCCCGTCGGACCTAATACCTTCTATGGCTACACCTTC. Together with reference TRBV9 and TRBJ1-2, the CDR3 gives the full variable domain: DSGVTQTPKHLITATGQRVTLRCSPRSGDLSVYWYQQSLDQGLQFLIQYYNGEERAKGNILERFSAQQFPDLHSELNLSSLELGDSALYFCASSPGPVGPNTFYGYTFGSGTRLTVV.

The CDR3 sequence: CASSRTAAGNEQFF. CDR3 nucleotide sequence: TGTGCCAGCAGTAGGACAGCGGCGGGCAATGAGCAGTTCTTC. The chain combines TRBV28 with TRBJ2-1; D perhaps matches TRBD1 (6 bases). Per germline, CDR1 MDHEN and CDR2 SYDVKM. V was pared by 5 bases and J by 6 bases, with 14 bases between. The CDR3 extends over 14 amino acids.

This clone turned up a few times. This sequence joins TRBV29-1 and TRBJ1-5; tentatively, D is TRBD1 (6 bases). CDR1 and CDR2 (germline): SQVTM, ANQGSEA. The CDR3 spans 13 residues. The germline V and J ends were trimmed by 6 bases and 6 bases, with 15 bases remaining between them. CDR3 region: CSVLQGRGQPQHF. The CDR3 coding sequence is TGCAGCGTCTTACAGGGACGAGGTCAGCCCCAGCATTTT. Looking up the rest from reference TRBV29-1 and TRBJ1-5 gives the full variable domain: SAVISQKPSRDICQRGTSLTIQCQVDSQVTMMFWYRQQPGQSLTLIATANQGSEATYESGFVIDKFPISRPNLTFSTLTVSNMSPEDSSIYLCSVLQGRGQPQHFGDGTRLSIL.

The chain is built from TRBV7-6 and TRBJ2-5; TRBD1 matches at 10 bases. The CDR3 contains 14 residues. Trimming at V came to 6 bases and at J to 4 bases, leaving 5 bases not matched to a gene. CDR1 and CDR2 (germline): SGHVS, FNYEAQ. The CDR3 DNA reads as TGTGCCAGCAGTTGGGACAGGGGTAGAGAGACCCAGTACTTC. Protein sequence: CASSWDRGRETQYF.

The V call is TRBV11-3, the J call TRBJ2-5; D might be TRBD2 (6 bases). V lost 4 bases to trimming and J lost 5 bases, with 11 bases between them. Germline lookup yields CDR1 SGHNT and CDR2 YENEEA. The CDR3 has 13 residues. The CDR3 nucleotides are TGTGCCAGCAGCTCCCCTGGGGGGGAGACCCAGTACTTC. Residues: CASSSPGGETQYF.

This clone was recorded once. CDR3 in amino acids: CASSLTQRQPQHF. CDR3 DNA sequence: TGTGCCAGCAGCTTAACCCAACGGCAGCCCCAGCATTTT. This chain connects TRBV7-3 to TRBJ1-5; D call uncertain. Germline V gene sequence: CDR1 SGHTA, CDR2 FQGTGA. With 0 bases removed from V and 7 bases from J, the gap between germline ends came to 7 bases. The CDR3 is 13 residues long.

This clone was found once. A junction boundary mismatches the germline segment, possibly from a read error. The chain couples TRBV7-7 to TRBJ2-1; 9 nucleotides align to TRBD1. Germline CDR1 reads SSHAT; CDR2 reads FNYEAQ (reference sequence). There are 17 residues in the CDR3. This CDR3 reads CASSPSPGQGFLNEQFF. In nucleotides, the CDR3 is TGTGCTAGCAGCCCAAGCCCTGGACAGGGGTTTTTGAATGAGCAGTTCTTC. Complete variable domain (other parts from reference TRBV7-7 and TRBJ2-1): GAGVSQSPRYKVTKRGQDVTLRCDPISSHATLYWYQQALGQGPEFLTYFNYEAQPDKSGLPSDRFSAERPEGSISTLTIQRTEQRDSAMYRCASSPSPGQGFLNEQFFGPGTRLTVL.

CDR3 in amino acids: CASSQGTAYGYTF. DNA of the CDR3: TGCGCCAGCAGCCAGGGGACAGCCTATGGCTACACCTTC. The chain recombines TRBV5-1 with TRBJ1-2; 7 positions match TRBD1. From germline, CDR1 is SGHRS and CDR2 YFSETQ. CDR3 length: 13 residues. J was trimmed by 4 bases and V by 4 bases; bases with no gene match: 4. The variable domain in full, with the rest retrieved from reference TRBV5-1 and TRBJ1-2, is KAGVTQTPRYLIKTRGQQVTLSCSPISGHRSVSWYQQTPGQGLQFLFEYFSETQRNKGNFPGRFSGRQFSNSRSEMNVSTLELGDSALYLCASSQGTAYGYTFGSGTRLTVV.